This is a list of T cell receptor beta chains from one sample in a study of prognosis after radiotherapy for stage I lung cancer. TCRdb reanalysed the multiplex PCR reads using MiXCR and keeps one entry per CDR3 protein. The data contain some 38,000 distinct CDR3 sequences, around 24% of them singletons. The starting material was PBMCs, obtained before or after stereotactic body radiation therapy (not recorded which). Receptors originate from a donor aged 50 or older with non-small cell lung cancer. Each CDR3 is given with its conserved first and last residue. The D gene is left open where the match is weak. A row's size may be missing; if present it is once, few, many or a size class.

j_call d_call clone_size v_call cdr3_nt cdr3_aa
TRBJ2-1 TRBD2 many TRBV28 TGTGCCAGCAGTTCGAGTAGCGGGCCCCGGCGGAATGAGCAGTTCTTC CASSSSSGPRRNEQFF
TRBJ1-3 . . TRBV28 TGTGCCAGCAGTTCTCACCTCTCCCCCGGGTGGCGCTCTGGAAACACCATATATTTT CASSSHLSPGWRSGNTIYF
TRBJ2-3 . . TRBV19 TGTGCCAGTAGTCCCAACGTAGGAGATATCCAGTATTTT CASSPNVGDIQYF
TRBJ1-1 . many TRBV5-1 TGCGCCAGCAGCTCCGACGGGGAGACTGAAGCTTTCTTT CASSSDGETEAFF
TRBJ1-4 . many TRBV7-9 TGTGCCAGCAGCTCGGGCCTTACTGCAACTAATGAAAAACTGTTTTTT CASSSGLTATNEKLFF
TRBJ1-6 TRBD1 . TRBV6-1 TGTGCCAGCAGTAACTCCGGGACAGGCGCCTCACCCATCCACTTT CASSNSGTGASPIHF
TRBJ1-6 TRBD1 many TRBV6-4 TGTGCCAGCAGTGAGGTCAGGGGGCCAGGGTCACCCCTCCACTTT CASSEVRGPGSPLHF
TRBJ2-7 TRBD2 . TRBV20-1 TGCAGTGCGAAAACTAGCGGGGGCCGCGAGCAGTACTTC CSAKTSGGREQYF
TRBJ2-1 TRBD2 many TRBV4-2 TGTGCCAGCAGCCACACTAGCGGGAGGGCCGGAGGTAATAGCTACAATGAGCAGTTCTTC CASSHTSGRAGGNSYNEQFF
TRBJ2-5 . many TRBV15 TGTGCCACCAGCAGAACCTTAATCGTAGAGACCCAGTACTTC CATSRTLIVETQYF
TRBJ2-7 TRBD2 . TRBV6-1 TGTGCCAGCAGTACCCCGACTAGCGGGGGCCCCCAGTACTTC CASSTPTSGGPQYF
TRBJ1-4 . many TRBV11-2 TGTGCCAGCAGCTTATATCCGAGTGTATCCCGAGAAAAACTGTTTTTT CASSLYPSVSREKLFF
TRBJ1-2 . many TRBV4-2 TGTGCCAGCAGCCAAGACAGGGAGGGAGTAGGCTACACCTTC CASSQDREGVGYTF
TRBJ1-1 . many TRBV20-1 TGCAGTGCTAGAGAAGGCAGCGTGGTCACTGAAGCTTTCTTT CSAREGSVVTEAFF
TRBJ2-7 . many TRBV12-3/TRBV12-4 TGTGCCAGCAGTTTTCGGGGTAGCGAGGGCTCCTACGAGCAGTACTTC CASSFRGSEGSYEQYF
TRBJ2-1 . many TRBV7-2 TGTGCCAGCAGCTACCCAGGTTCCAATGAGCAGTTCTTC CASSYPGSNEQFF
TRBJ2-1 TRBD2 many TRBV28 TGTGCCAGCAGTCTGAAACCGGGACTAGCTTTAAAGGATGAGCAGTTCTTC CASSLKPGLALKDEQFF
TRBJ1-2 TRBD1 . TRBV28 TGTGCCAGCACCACAGGGGTCTTCTTGATGGGTCGGTTTGGCTACACCTTC CASTTGVFLMGRFGYTF
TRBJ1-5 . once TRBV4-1 TGCGCCAGCAGCCAAGCAGTCCCTAGCAATCAGCCCCAGCATTTT CASSQAVPSNQPQHF
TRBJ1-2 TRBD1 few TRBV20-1 TGCAGTGCTAGGGGGGCCCGGGACAGGGGGCTTGACTATGGCTACACCTTC CSARGARDRGLDYGYTF
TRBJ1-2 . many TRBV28 TGTGCCAGCAGTTCATACGGACTGGACGTCTATGGCTACACCTTC CASSSYGLDVYGYTF
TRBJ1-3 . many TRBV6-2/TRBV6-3 TGTGCCAGCAGTTACGAACGGGGGAGGGGTGGAAACACCATATATTTT CASSYERGRGGNTIYF
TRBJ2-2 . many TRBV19 TGTGCCAGTAGTCCCACCCTCGGCGGCCCCGGGGAGCTGTTTTTT CASSPTLGGPGELFF
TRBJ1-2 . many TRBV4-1 TGCGCCAGCAGCCACCCCTCCGGGACGGCCGGCGGCTACACCTTC CASSHPSGTAGGYTF
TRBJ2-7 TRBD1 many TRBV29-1 TGCAGCGTTGAGGGGACAGGCACATCCTACGAGCAGTACTTC CSVEGTGTSYEQYF
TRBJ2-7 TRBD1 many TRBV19 TGTGCCAGTAGTGGGGACAGAGGATACGAGCAGTACTTC CASSGDRGYEQYF
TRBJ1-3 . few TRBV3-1 TGTGCCAGCAGCCAATTGACAGGATGGGAAAACACCATATATTTT CASSQLTGWENTIYF
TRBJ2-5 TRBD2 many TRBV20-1 TGCAGTGCTAGAAACCAGACTAGCGGGAGGGCCGTCGGTGGAAAGACCCAGTACTTC CSARNQTSGRAVGGKTQYF
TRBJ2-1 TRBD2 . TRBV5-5 TGTGCCAGCAGCTTGATCGGGGGGGACCTCAATGAGCAGTTCTTC CASSLIGGDLNEQFF
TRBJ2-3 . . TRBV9 TGTGCCAGCAGCGTAGCTCTAGGGGAAGATACGCAGTATTTT CASSVALGEDTQYF